Each of the 14 T cell receptor beta chains below was sequenced from the same sample in a study of vaccination and CD4 T cells after COVID-19. The antigens for these receptors are not known. The treatment here: approximately nine-day PBMC culture with coronavirus spike peptide pools or control peptides (ViraFEST assay). One should note that the unexposed donor's CD4+ T cells were collected before the COVID-19 pandemic (2011-2018). The Oncomine TCR Beta short-read assay sequenced DNA from cultured CD4+ T cells. One entry per CDR3 protein, called by TCRdb with MiXCR from the PCR reads. Altogether about 7,300 distinct CDR3 sequences are present, less than 40% being singletons, with the ten largest covering 25% to 30%. Source material: CD4+ T cells from blood, cultured in vitro. These receptor sequences come from a human donor in good health.

This clonotype was counted a few times. This chain links TRBV20-1 with TRBJ1-3; D not certain. The CDR3 is 13 residues long. Germline-derived CDR1 and CDR2 are DFQATT and SNEGSKA (reference sequence). Trimming left V 6 bases short and J 0 bases short, with 9 bases between. In DNA form, the CDR3 reads TGCAGTGCGCCCCGGTCCTCTGGAAACACCATATATTTT. Encoded protein: CSAPRSSGNTIYF.

This clonotype was recorded a few times. The chain carries TRBV20-1 and TRBJ1-4; no clear D. CDR3 length: 13 residues. V was clipped by 4 bases and J by 3 bases, with 9 bases between them. Germline loops: CDR1 DFQATT, CDR2 SNEGSKA (reference sequence). The CDR3 loop is CSATDGPNEKLFF. The CDR3 nucleotides read TGCAGTGCTACCGACGGGCCTAATGAAAAACTGTTTTTT.

As regards this clonotype: The junction departs from the called germline gene at one end, perhaps through a read error. The CDR3 DNA is TGTACCAGCAGCTCCAGGTTATACGAGCAGTACTTC. It translates to CTSSSRLYEQYF. The chain has TRBV7-9 and TRBJ2-7; no clear D. CDR1 is SEHNR, CDR2 FQNEAQ, per germline (reference sequence). The CDR3 spans 12 residues.

The chain couples TRBV12-3 or TRBV12-4 to TRBJ2-7; no clear D. V was cut by 3 bases and J by 7 bases, with 13 bases left in between. The CDR3 spans 13 residues. The CDR3 reads CASSFGRLGEQYF. The CDR3 DNA follows: TGTGCCAGCAGTTTTGGTCGCCTGGGAGAGCAGTACTTC.

V usage is TRBV4-2 and J usage is TRBJ1-2; 11 positions agree with TRBD1. The CDR3 has 15 amino acids. J lost 7 bases, V lost 1 base, and 5 bases had no gene match. CDR1 is LGHNA, CDR2 YNFKEQ, per germline. The CDR3 reads CASSQGRTGGIGYTF. The CDR3 DNA sequence: TGTGCCAGCAGCCAAGGGCGGACAGGGGGCATTGGCTACACCTTC.

This clonotype has only a few counts. The rearrangement uses TRBV6-1 and TRBJ1-2, with TRBD1 identical over 7 bases. The CDR3 totals 15 residues. The ends lost 6 bases at V and 3 bases at J; junction bases unmatched: 10. The germline V gene encodes CDR1 MNHNS and CDR2 SASEGT. CDR3 nucleotides: TGTGCCAGCAGCCAAGGGACAGTTACCTACTATGGCTACACCTTC. This translates into CASSQGTVTYYGYTF.

The chain joins TRBV6-5 to TRBJ1-1; a weak D match, TRBD1 (5 bases). The V end lost 2 bases, the J end lost 0 bases, and 10 bases lay between the germline ends. Germline V gene sequence: CDR1 MNHEY, CDR2 SVGAGI. The CDR3 runs to 15 residues. The CDR3 spells CASSYDRFMNTEAFF. The CDR3 DNA sequence: TGTGCCAGCAGTTACGACAGATTCATGAACACTGAAGCTTTCTTT.

V gene TRBV6-1 combines with J gene TRBJ2-7, with D tentatively TRBD1 (5 bases). This CDR3 is built from 12 residues. Deletions cut 5 bases from V and 5 bases from J, with 10 bases between. Germline V gene lookup returns CDR1 MNHNS and CDR2 SASEGT. This CDR3 reads CASSKTANEQYF. In DNA, the CDR3 is TGTGCCAGCAGTAAGACAGCTAACGAGCAGTACTTC.

The CDR3 DNA sequence: TGCGCCAGCAGCCAAGATCGGTGGGACAGCACAGATACGCAGTATTTT. This sequence encodes CASSQDRWDSTDTQYF. The chain carries TRBV4-1 and TRBJ2-3; D possibly uses TRBD1 or TRBD2 (5 bases each). The germline CDR1 and CDR2 sequences are MGHRA and YSYEKL. This CDR3 is built from 16 residues. V gave up 0 bases and J gave up 0 bases, with 10 bases separating them.

The J gene is TRBJ2-5, the V gene TRBV5-5; D perhaps matches TRBD1 (7 bases). CDR3 length: 14 residues. Germline-derived CDR1 and CDR2 are SGHKS and YYEKEE (reference sequence). V lost 3 bases and J lost 5, with 14 bases in between. The CDR3 region is CASSYATGRETQYF. CDR3 DNA sequence: TGTGCCAGCAGCTACGCGACAGGGAGGGAGACCCAGTACTTC. The whole variable domain, remainder taken from reference TRBV5-5 and TRBJ2-5, is DAGVTQSPTHLIKTRGQQVTLRCSPISGHKSVSWYQQVLGQGPQFIFQYYEKEERGRGNFPDRFSARQFPNYSSELNVNALLLGDSALYLCASSYATGRETQYFGPGTRLLVL.

This clonotype has more than one count but fewer than ten. The CDR3 bases are TGTGCCAGCAGCTTATTCGCTCCCGGGGGCCGGCAAGAGACCCAGTACTTC. Translating gives CASSLFAPGGRQETQYF. The V gene is TRBV7-6, the J gene TRBJ2-5; D may be TRBD1 or TRBD2 (6 bases each). The germline V and J ends were trimmed by 2 bases and 2 bases, with 18 bases remaining between them. The CDR3 has 17 residues. Per germline, CDR1 SGHVS and CDR2 FNYEAQ.

There are a few counts of this clonotype. This chain links TRBV20-1 with TRBJ1-1, with D perhaps matching TRBD1 (6 bases). Germline lookup yields CDR1 DFQATT and CDR2 SNEGSKA (reference sequence). The CDR3 consists of 14 residues. V was trimmed by 4 bases and J by 1 base, leaving 13 bases between them. CDR3 amino acids: CSAKEGGWNTEAFF. The DNA of the CDR3 is TGCAGTGCTAAGGAGGGGGGCTGGAACACTGAAGCTTTCTTT.

This clonotype was found a few times. The junction departs from germline at one end; a sequencing error may be responsible. The rearrangement joins TRBV5-1 to TRBJ1-1; no clear D. Germline CDR1 and CDR2: SGHRS and YFSETQ. CDR3 size: 14 residues. In DNA, the CDR3 is TGCGCCAGCAGTTTGGAGGGAGGCGGCACTGAAGCTTTCTTT. It specifies CASSLEGGGTEAFF.

The J gene is TRBJ1-1, the V gene TRBV27; no definite D call. This CDR3 spans 13 amino acids. V was shortened by 2 bases and J by 7 bases, with 11 bases between the two germline ends. Germline V gene data show CDR1 as MNHEY and CDR2 as SMNVEV (reference sequence). The CDR3 coding sequence is TGTGCCAGCAGTTTAAAAGGCGGGTATGAAGCTTTCTTT. The encoded protein is CASSLKGGYEAFF.